The 9 T cell receptor beta chains below come from one sample, sequenced in a study of blood T cell repertoires in COVID-19. This table comes from immunoSEQ multiplex PCR, and its TCRdb copy is limited to in-frame clones, with some not included. The table lists tens of thousands of clones, around 86% of them singletons. The material sequenced was peripheral blood. These receptors all stem from a human donor in a cohort sampled during active COVID-19.

This chain joins TRBV2 and TRBJ1-2; TRBD1 matches at 9 bases. This CDR3 contains 16 residues. Germline V gene lookup returns CDR1 SNHLY and CDR2 FYNNEI. J lost 3 bases, V lost 4 bases, and 9 bases had no gene match. The DNA for the CDR3 is TGTGCCAGCAGTGTAGTCCACAGGGGGCGAGACTATGGCTACACCTTC. Translation gives CASSVVHRGRDYGYTF.

The chain carries TRBV5-1 and TRBJ2-3, with a tentative D call TRBD1 (6 bases). Germline V lookup: CDR1 SGHRS, CDR2 YFSETQ. Trimming cost V 0 bases and J 2 bases, with 10 bases left between them. CDR3 length: 15 residues. The CDR3 loop is CASSLGGPTTDTQYF. Here the CDR3 DNA reads TGCGCCAGCAGCTTGGGGGGGCCCACCACAGATACGCAGTATTTT. The full variable domain, its missing parts supplied by reference TRBV5-1 and TRBJ2-3, is KAGVTQTPRYLIKTRGQQVTLSCSPISGHRSVSWYQQTPGQGLQFLFEYFSETQRNKGNFPGRFSGRQFSNSRSEMNVSTLELGDSALYLCASSLGGPTTDTQYFGPGTRLTVL.

This clone was observed a single time. The rearrangement joins TRBV18 to TRBJ2-7; D unresolved. Germline V gene data show CDR1 as KGHSH and CDR2 as LQKENI. V lost 3 bases and J lost 3, with 3 bases in between. This CDR3 comprises 11 residues. The CDR3 sequence: CASSPLYEQYF. CDR3 sequence (DNA): TGTGCCAGCTCACCCCTCTACGAGCAGTACTTC.

This chain uses TRBV12-3 or TRBV12-4 with TRBJ1-2; TRBD1 is a possible D gene (5 bases). The CDR3 has 13 amino acids. V was shortened by 7 bases and J by 2 bases, with 11 bases between the two germline ends. CDR3 in amino acids: CASTRRGNYGYTF. CDR3 sequence (DNA): TGTGCCAGCACCCGAAGGGGAAACTATGGCTACACCTTC.

This chain uses TRBV9 with TRBJ2-7; 7 bases align to TRBD1. Trimming at V came to 0 bases and at J to 2 bases, leaving 2 bases not matched to a gene. CDR3 length: 14 amino acids. From germline, CDR1 is SGDLS and CDR2 YYNGEE. The CDR3 loop reads CASSVGDRAYEQYF. For the CDR3, the DNA is TGTGCCAGCAGCGTAGGAGACAGGGCCTACGAGCAGTACTTC.

This chain connects TRBV10-3 to TRBJ2-3, with TRBD2 matching over 7 bases. CDR1 is ENHRY, CDR2 SYGVKD, per germline. The CDR3 is 14 residues long. After removal of 8 bases from V and 1 base from J, the junction contained 6 bases not matched to a gene. CDR3 in amino acids: CAIARLARTDTQYF. The CDR3 DNA reads TGTGCCATCGCGAGACTAGCACGCACAGATACGCAGTATTTT.

The rearrangement links TRBV19 to TRBJ2-7; maybe TRBD2 (6 bases). Germline values: CDR1 LNHDA, CDR2 SQIVND (reference sequence). V lost 4 bases and J 4 bases, leaving 14 bases between the germline ends. The length of the CDR3 is 14 residues. The CDR3 region has the DNA TGTGCCAGTAGTAAGGAGGGGCTCCCATACGAGCAGTACTTC. Translation: CASSKEGLPYEQYF.

This sequence joins TRBV7-8 and TRBJ1-6, with TRBD1 as a possible D gene (6 bases). Trimming removed 5 bases at V and 7 bases at J, with 18 bases between. The CDR3 covers 16 residues. Germline CDR1 reads SGHVS; CDR2 reads FQNEAQ. CDR3 nucleotides: TGTGCCAGCAGCCACCCGGGAGGGGGGAGCAATTCACCCCTCCACTTT. Its protein product is CASSHPGGGSNSPLHF.

V usage is TRBV9 and J usage is TRBJ1-6; 9 positions agree with TRBD1. Germline loops: CDR1 SGDLS, CDR2 YYNGEE. CDR3 length equals 15 residues. The V segment lost 4 bases and the J segment 7 bases; nucleotides outside the gene matches: 6. The DNA of the CDR3 is TGTGCCAGCAGCCCTCCCGGGACAGGGAATTCACCCCTCCACTTT. Translation gives CASSPPGTGNSPLHF.